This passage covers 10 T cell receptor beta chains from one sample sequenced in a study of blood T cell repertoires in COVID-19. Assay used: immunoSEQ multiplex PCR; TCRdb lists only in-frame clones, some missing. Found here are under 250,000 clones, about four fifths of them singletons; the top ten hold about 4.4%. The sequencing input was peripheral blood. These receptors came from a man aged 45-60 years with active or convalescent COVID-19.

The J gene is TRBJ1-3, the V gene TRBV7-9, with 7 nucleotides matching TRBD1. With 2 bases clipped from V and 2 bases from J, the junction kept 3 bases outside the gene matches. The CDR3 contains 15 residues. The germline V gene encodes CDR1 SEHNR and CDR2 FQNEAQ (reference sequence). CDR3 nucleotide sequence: TGTGCCAGCAGCTTACGGGACAGAGCTGGAAACACCATATATTTT. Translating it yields CASSLRDRAGNTIYF.

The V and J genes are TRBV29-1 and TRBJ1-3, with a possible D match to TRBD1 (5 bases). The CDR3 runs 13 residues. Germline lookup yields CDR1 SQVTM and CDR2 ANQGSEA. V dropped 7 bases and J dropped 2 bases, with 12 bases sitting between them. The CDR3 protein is CSALKGPGNTIYF. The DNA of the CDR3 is TGCAGCGCCCTGAAGGGGCCTGGAAACACCATATATTTT.

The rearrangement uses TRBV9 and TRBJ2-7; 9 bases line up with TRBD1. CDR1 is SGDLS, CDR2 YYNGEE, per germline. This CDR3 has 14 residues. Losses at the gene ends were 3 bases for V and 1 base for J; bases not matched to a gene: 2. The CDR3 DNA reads TGTGCCAGCAGCGGTGGACAGGGGTCCTACGAGCAGTACTTC. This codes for CASSGGQGSYEQYF.

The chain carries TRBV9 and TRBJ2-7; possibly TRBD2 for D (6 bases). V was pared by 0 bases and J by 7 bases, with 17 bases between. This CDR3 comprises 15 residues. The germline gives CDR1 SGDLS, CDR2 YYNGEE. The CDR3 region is CASSVGEAEVWEQYF. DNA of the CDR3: TGTGCCAGCAGCGTAGGGGAGGCCGAGGTATGGGAGCAGTACTTC.

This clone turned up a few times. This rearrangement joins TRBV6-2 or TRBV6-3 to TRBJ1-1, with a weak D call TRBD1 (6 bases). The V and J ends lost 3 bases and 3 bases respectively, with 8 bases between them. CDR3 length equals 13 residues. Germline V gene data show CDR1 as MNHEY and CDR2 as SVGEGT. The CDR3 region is CASSYGQYTEAFF. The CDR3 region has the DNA TGTGCCAGCAGTTATGGACAGTACACTGAAGCTTTCTTT.

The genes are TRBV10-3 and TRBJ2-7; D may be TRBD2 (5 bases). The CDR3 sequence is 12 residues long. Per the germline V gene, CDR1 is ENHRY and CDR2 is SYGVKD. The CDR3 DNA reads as TGTGCGAGCGGAGAAAGCTCCTACGAGCAGTACTTC. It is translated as CASGESSYEQYF.

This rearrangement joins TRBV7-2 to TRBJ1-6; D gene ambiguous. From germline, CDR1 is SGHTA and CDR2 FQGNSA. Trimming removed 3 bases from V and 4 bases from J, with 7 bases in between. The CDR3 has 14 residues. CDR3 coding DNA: TGTGCCAGCAGCTTGGGCGGGTATAATTCACCCCTCCACTTT. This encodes CASSLGGYNSPLHF. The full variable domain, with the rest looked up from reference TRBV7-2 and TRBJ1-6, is GAGVSQSPSNKVTEKGKDVELRCDPISGHTALYWYRQSLGQGLEFLIYFQGNSAPDKSGLPSDRFSAERTGGSVSTLTIQRTQQEDSAVYLCASSLGGYNSPLHFGNGTRLTVT.

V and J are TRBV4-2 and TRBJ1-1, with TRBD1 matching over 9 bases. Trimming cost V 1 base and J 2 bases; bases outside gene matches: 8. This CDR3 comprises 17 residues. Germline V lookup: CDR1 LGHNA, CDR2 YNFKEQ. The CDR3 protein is CASSQGRGDRVNTEAFF. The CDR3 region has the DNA TGTGCCAGCAGCCAAGGCCGAGGGGACAGGGTCAACACTGAAGCTTTCTTT.

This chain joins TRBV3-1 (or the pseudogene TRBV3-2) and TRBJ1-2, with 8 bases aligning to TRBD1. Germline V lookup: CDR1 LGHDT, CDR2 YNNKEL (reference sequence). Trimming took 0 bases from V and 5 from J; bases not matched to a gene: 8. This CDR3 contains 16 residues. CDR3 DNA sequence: TGTGCCAGCAGCCAAGAAATTGGACAGGGAGGGTATGGCTACACCTTC. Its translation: CASSQEIGQGGYGYTF.

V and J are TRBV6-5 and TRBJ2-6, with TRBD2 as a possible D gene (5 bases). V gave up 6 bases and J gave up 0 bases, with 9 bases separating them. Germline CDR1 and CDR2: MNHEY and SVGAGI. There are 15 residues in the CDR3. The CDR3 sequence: CASSSGGSGANVLTF. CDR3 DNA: TGTGCCAGCAGCTCCGGAGGCTCTGGGGCCAACGTCCTGACTTTC.